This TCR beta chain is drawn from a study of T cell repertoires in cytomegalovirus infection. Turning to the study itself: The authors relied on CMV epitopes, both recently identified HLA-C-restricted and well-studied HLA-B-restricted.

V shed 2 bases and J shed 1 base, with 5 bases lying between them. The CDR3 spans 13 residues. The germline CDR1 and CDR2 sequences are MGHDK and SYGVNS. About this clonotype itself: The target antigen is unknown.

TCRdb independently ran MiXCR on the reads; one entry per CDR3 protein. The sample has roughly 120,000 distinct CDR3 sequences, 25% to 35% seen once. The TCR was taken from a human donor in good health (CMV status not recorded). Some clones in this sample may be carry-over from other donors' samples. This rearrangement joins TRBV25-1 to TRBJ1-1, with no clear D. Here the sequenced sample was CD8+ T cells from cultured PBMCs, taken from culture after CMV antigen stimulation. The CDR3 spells CASSELGNTEAFF. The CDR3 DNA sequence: TGTGCCAGCAGTGAACTAGGGAACACTGAAGCTTTCTTT.